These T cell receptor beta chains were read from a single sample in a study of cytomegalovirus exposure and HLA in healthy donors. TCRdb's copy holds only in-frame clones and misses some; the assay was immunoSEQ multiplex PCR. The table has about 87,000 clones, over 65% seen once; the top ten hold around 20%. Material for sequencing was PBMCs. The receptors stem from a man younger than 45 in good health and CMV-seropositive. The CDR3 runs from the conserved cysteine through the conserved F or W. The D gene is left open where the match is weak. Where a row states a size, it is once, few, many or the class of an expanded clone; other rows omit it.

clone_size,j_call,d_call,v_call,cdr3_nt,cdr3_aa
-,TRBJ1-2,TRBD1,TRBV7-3,TGTGCCAGCAGCTATGGGACAGGGGCGGGTGGCTACACCTTC,CASSYGTGAGGYTF
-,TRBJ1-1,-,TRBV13,TGTGCCAGCGGTCTCCGGGCCGCAGGAGGGACTGAAGCTTTCTTT,CASGLRAAGGTEAFF
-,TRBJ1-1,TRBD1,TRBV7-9,TGTGCCAGCAGCTCCACCCGGGACAGGGGGCGGAACACTGAAGCTTTCTTT,CASSSTRDRGRNTEAFF
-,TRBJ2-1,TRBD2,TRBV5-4,TGTGCCAGCAGCGCTCAGCGGGAGGGCCAAGGTAATGAGCAGTTCTTC,CASSAQREGQGNEQFF
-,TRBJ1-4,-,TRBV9,TGTGCCAGCAGCGAGGGGGCTAATGAAAAACTGTTTTTT,CASSEGANEKLFF
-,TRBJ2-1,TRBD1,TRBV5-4,TGTGCCAGCAGCTCCACAAAACAGGGGGCAGGGGAGCAGTTCTTC,CASSSTKQGAGEQFF
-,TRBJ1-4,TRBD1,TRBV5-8,TGTGCCAGCAGCTTTCCCGGGACAGGGAACGAAAAACTGTTTTTT,CASSFPGTGNEKLFF
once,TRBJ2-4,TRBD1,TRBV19,TGTGCCACCGGGACAGGGGTAGGGTTAGCCAAAAACATTCAGTACTTC,CATGTGVGLAKNIQYF
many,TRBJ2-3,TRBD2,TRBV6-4,TGTGCCAGCAGTGACTCTAGCGGGAGAGATACGCAGTATTTT,CASSDSSGRDTQYF
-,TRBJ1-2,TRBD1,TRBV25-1,TGTGCCAGCAGTGAAGTCCCGGGACAGGGTCAAGGGCACTATGGCTACACCTTC,CASSEVPGQGQGHYGYTF
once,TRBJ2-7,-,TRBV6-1,TGTGCCAGCCCTGGGGAGAGGGCACCCTACGAGCAGTACTTC,CASPGERAPYEQYF
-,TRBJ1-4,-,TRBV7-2,TGTGCCAGCAGCTTCGCGCTGACAACTAATGAAAAACTGTTTTTT,CASSFALTTNEKLFF
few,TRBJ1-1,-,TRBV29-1,TGCAGCGTTGGAGGTCATGCGGACACTGAAGCTTTCTTT,CSVGGHADTEAFF